Given below is one T cell receptor beta chain in context. The germline CDR1 and CDR2 sequences are SEHNR and FQNEAQ (reference sequence). Deletions cut 5 bases from V and 1 base from J, with 15 bases between. The CDR3 runs 15 residues. Assay: immunoSEQ multiplex PCR; the TCRdb copy retains only in-frame clones and omits some. The sample records about 170,000 clones, approximately 79% being singletons. The data derive from a study of blood T cell repertoires in COVID-19. This clonotype originated in a woman aged 70-85 years in a cohort exposed to, infected with or recovered from COVID-19 (not recorded which). The rearrangement links TRBV7-9 to TRBJ2-7; D perhaps matches TRBD1 (5 bases). Sequences were obtained from PBMCs or T cells enriched from blood (not recorded which). This CDR3 is CASSEDGRASYEQYF. In DNA, the CDR3 is TGTGCCAGCAGCGAAGATGGCAGGGCATCCTACGAGCAGTACTTC. Full variable domain (missing parts from reference TRBV7-9 and TRBJ2-7): DTGVSQNPRHKITKRGQNVTFRCDPISEHNRLYWYRQTLGQGPEFLTYFQNEAQLEKSRLLSDRFSAERPKGSFSTLEIQRTEQGDSAMYLCASSEDGRASYEQYFGPGTRLTVT.